Listed below are T cell receptor beta chains from one sample, sequenced in a study of technical replicates of blood from several donors. Data came from immunoSEQ multiplex PCR; TCRdb stores just in-frame clones and leaves some out. Of about 100,000 clones detected, 95% appear once; the ten largest clones hold under 0.35%. The material sequenced was T cells isolated from PBMCs. These receptors came from a human donor in good health. The CDR3 runs from the conserved cysteine through the conserved F or W. The order of the fields is J gene, V gene, clone size, D gene, CDR3 DNA, CDR3 protein. D genes are given only for firm matches. Some rows have no size entry. The others give once, few or many, or a class for an expanded clone.

j_gene: TRBJ2-7
v_gene: TRBV6-5
abundance: NA
d_gene: TRBD1
CDR3nt: TGTGCCAGCAGTTACTCCGTGGGACAGGCCTACGAGCAGTACTTC
CDR3aa: CASSYSVGQAYEQYF

j_gene: TRBJ2-7
v_gene: TRBV4-3
abundance: NA
d_gene: NA
CDR3nt: TGCGCCAGCAGCCAAGATCGGACTATGTACGAGCAGTACTTC
CDR3aa: CASSQDRTMYEQYF

j_gene: TRBJ1-5
v_gene: TRBV28
abundance: NA
d_gene: NA
CDR3nt: TGTGCCAGCGCAGGGTTATTGAATCAGCCCCAGCATTTT
CDR3aa: CASAGLLNQPQHF

j_gene: TRBJ2-2
v_gene: TRBV9
abundance: NA
d_gene: NA
CDR3nt: TGTGCCAGCAGCGTATGGGGGAGGGGGACCGGGGAGCTGTTTTTT
CDR3aa: CASSVWGRGTGELFF

j_gene: TRBJ2-3
v_gene: TRBV10-3
abundance: NA
d_gene: NA
CDR3nt: TGTGCCATCAGTGAGTCGAGAAGTAATGGAGATACGCAGTATTTT
CDR3aa: CAISESRSNGDTQYF

j_gene: TRBJ1-4
v_gene: TRBV15
abundance: NA
d_gene: TRBD1
CDR3nt: TGTGCCACCAGCAGAGATAGACAGGGAGCTAAAAAACTGTTTTTT
CDR3aa: CATSRDRQGAKKLFF

j_gene: TRBJ1-2
v_gene: TRBV4-1
abundance: NA
d_gene: TRBD1
CDR3nt: TGCGCCAGCAGCCAAGATCCCGGCAGGGGGACGTATGGCTACACCTTC
CDR3aa: CASSQDPGRGTYGYTF

j_gene: TRBJ2-1
v_gene: TRBV6-5
abundance: once
d_gene: TRBD2
CDR3nt: TGTGCCAGCAGTTCACCCGGGACTAGCGGCTACAATGAGCAGTTCTTC
CDR3aa: CASSSPGTSGYNEQFF

j_gene: TRBJ2-7
v_gene: TRBV7-3
abundance: NA
d_gene: TRBD2
CDR3nt: TGTGCCAGCAGCTTAATAGCGGGAGGCATGGGCGAGCAGTACTTC
CDR3aa: CASSLIAGGMGEQYF

j_gene: TRBJ1-4
v_gene: TRBV28
abundance: NA
d_gene: TRBD1
CDR3nt: TGTGCCAGCAGTTCCCCGGCGGGACAGGGTCGGGAAAAACTGTTTTTT
CDR3aa: CASSSPAGQGREKLFF

j_gene: TRBJ1-1
v_gene: TRBV9
abundance: once
d_gene: NA
CDR3nt: TGTGCCAGCAGCGCACAACAGGGAAGCACTGAAGCTTTCTTT
CDR3aa: CASSAQQGSTEAFF

j_gene: TRBJ2-7
v_gene: TRBV4-3
abundance: NA
d_gene: TRBD2
CDR3nt: TGCGCCAGCAGCCAAGAGGCCCAGCGCGGGGGATTCTACGAGCAGTACTTC
CDR3aa: CASSQEAQRGGFYEQYF

j_gene: TRBJ2-7
v_gene: TRBV27
abundance: NA
d_gene: NA
CDR3nt: TGTGCCAGCAGTTTAAGACAAAGCTACGAGCAGTACTTC
CDR3aa: CASSLRQSYEQYF

j_gene: TRBJ2-5
v_gene: TRBV4-2
abundance: NA
d_gene: TRBD2
CDR3nt: TGTGCCAGCAGCCAAGGGTCGCTAGCGGGAGTATTCGGAGAGACCCAGTACTTC
CDR3aa: CASSQGSLAGVFGETQYF

j_gene: TRBJ2-7
v_gene: TRBV27
abundance: NA
d_gene: TRBD2
CDR3nt: TGTGCCAGCAGCCACGGGACTAGCGGGAGGAACGAGCAGTACTTC
CDR3aa: CASSHGTSGRNEQYF

j_gene: TRBJ2-1
v_gene: TRBV10-3
abundance: NA
d_gene: NA
CDR3nt: TGTGCCATCAGTGAGTCGACGGGGATTCGCTACAATGAGCAGTTCTTC
CDR3aa: CAISESTGIRYNEQFF

j_gene: TRBJ2-1
v_gene: TRBV6-5
abundance: NA
d_gene: NA
CDR3nt: TGTGCCAGCAGTTACTCTTCCAGTCTCAATGAGCAGTTCTTC
CDR3aa: CASSYSSSLNEQFF

j_gene: TRBJ2-1
v_gene: TRBV7-2
abundance: once
d_gene: NA
CDR3nt: TGTGCCAGCAGCTTGGCCAGAAATAATGAGCAGTTCTTC
CDR3aa: CASSLARNNEQFF

j_gene: TRBJ2-2
v_gene: TRBV12-5
abundance: NA
d_gene: NA
CDR3nt: TGTGCTAGTGGTTTGACCACCTTAGCGTCTATAGGAGTCGGGGAGCTGTTTTTT
CDR3aa: CASGLTTLASIGVGELFF

j_gene: TRBJ2-7
v_gene: TRBV19
abundance: NA
d_gene: TRBD2
CDR3nt: TGTGCCAGTACACCCACCGGGCTAGCGGGCGAGCAGTACTTC
CDR3aa: CASTPTGLAGEQYF

j_gene: TRBJ1-1
v_gene: TRBV11-3
abundance: NA
d_gene: NA
CDR3nt: TGTGCCAGCAGCCGTCGGGGGATTATGAACACTGAAGCTTTCTTT
CDR3aa: CASSRRGIMNTEAFF

j_gene: TRBJ2-3
v_gene: TRBV7-3
abundance: NA
d_gene: TRBD1
CDR3nt: TGTGCCAGCAGCCAAACAGGGGGCGCAGATACGCAGTATTTT
CDR3aa: CASSQTGGADTQYF

j_gene: TRBJ2-1
v_gene: TRBV4-1
abundance: NA
d_gene: NA
CDR3nt: TGCGCCAGCAGCGGAGACTGGAGCTCCTACAATGAGCAGTTCTTC
CDR3aa: CASSGDWSSYNEQFF

j_gene: TRBJ1-5
v_gene: TRBV7-2
abundance: few
d_gene: NA
CDR3nt: TGTGCCAGCAGCTTAGGGGGAGGTGGACAGCCCCAGCATTTT
CDR3aa: CASSLGGGGQPQHF

j_gene: TRBJ1-1
v_gene: TRBV14
abundance: NA
d_gene: NA
CDR3nt: TGTGCCAGCAGCCCCCAGGTTCTGGTGAACACTGAAGCTTTCTTT
CDR3aa: CASSPQVLVNTEAFF

j_gene: TRBJ1-1
v_gene: TRBV29-1
abundance: NA
d_gene: TRBD1
CDR3nt: TGCAGCGTTGAATTTGGGCAGGGGGTTGTGAACACTGAAGCTTTCTTT
CDR3aa: CSVEFGQGVVNTEAFF

j_gene: TRBJ2-6
v_gene: TRBV9
abundance: NA
d_gene: NA
CDR3nt: TGTGCCAGCAGCGTAGCAGGCTCTGGGGCCAACGTCCTGACTTTC
CDR3aa: CASSVAGSGANVLTF

j_gene: TRBJ2-1
v_gene: TRBV4-3
abundance: NA
d_gene: TRBD2
CDR3nt: TGCGCCAGCAGCCAAACGGGACTAGCGGGAGGGCCCCCCAATGAGCAGTTCTTC
CDR3aa: CASSQTGLAGGPPNEQFF

j_gene: TRBJ2-7
v_gene: TRBV7-2
abundance: NA
d_gene: NA
CDR3nt: TGTGCCAGCAGCGGCAGGGCAAGCGAGCAGTACTTC
CDR3aa: CASSGRASEQYF

j_gene: TRBJ2-1
v_gene: TRBV9
abundance: NA
d_gene: TRBD2
CDR3nt: TGTGCCAGCAGCGGGACTAGCGGGAGTAATGAGCAGTTCTTC
CDR3aa: CASSGTSGSNEQFF

j_gene: TRBJ2-3
v_gene: TRBV10-2
abundance: NA
d_gene: NA
CDR3nt: TGCGCCAGCAGTGAAGGGGGTTCAGGAGATACGCAGTATTTT
CDR3aa: CASSEGGSGDTQYF

j_gene: TRBJ2-3
v_gene: TRBV9
abundance: NA
d_gene: TRBD2
CDR3nt: TGTGCCAGCAGCGTAGGGGCTAGCGGGATAGATACGCAGTATTTT
CDR3aa: CASSVGASGIDTQYF

j_gene: TRBJ2-1
v_gene: TRBV27
abundance: NA
d_gene: NA
CDR3nt: TGTGCCAGCAGTCTAAGAGACTCGAGCTCCTACAATGAGCAGTTCTTC
CDR3aa: CASSLRDSSSYNEQFF

j_gene: TRBJ2-5
v_gene: TRBV29-1
abundance: NA
d_gene: TRBD1
CDR3nt: TGCAGTTCAGGCTACAGGGGGGCGTTATTAGCCACCCAGTACTTC
CDR3aa: CSSGYRGALLATQYF

j_gene: TRBJ1-1
v_gene: TRBV9
abundance: NA
d_gene: NA
CDR3nt: TGTGCCAGCAGCGTAGCTCTTGAGGGACATGCTTTCTTT
CDR3aa: CASSVALEGHAFF

j_gene: TRBJ2-3
v_gene: TRBV4-2
abundance: NA
d_gene: NA
CDR3nt: TGTGCCAGCAGCCAAGATGCGACCCACGAGGCAGATACGCAGTATTTT
CDR3aa: CASSQDATHEADTQYF